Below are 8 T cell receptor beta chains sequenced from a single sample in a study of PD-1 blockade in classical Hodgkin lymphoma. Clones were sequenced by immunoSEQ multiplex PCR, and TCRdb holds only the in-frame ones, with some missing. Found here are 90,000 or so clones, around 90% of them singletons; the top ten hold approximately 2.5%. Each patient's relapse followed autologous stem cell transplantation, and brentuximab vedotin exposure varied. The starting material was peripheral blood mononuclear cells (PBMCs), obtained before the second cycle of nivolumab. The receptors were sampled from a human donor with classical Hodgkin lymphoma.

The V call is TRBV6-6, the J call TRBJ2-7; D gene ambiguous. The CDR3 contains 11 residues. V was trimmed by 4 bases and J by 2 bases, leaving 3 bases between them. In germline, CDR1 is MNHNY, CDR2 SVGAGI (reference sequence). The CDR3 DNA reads TGTGCCAGCAGTTCCCCCTACGAGCAGTACTTC. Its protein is CASSSPYEQYF.

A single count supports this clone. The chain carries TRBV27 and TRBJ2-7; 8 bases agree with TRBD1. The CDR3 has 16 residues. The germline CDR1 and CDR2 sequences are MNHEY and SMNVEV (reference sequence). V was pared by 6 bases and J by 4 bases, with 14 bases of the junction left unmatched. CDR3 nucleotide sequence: TGTGCCAGCAGCCTGGGACAGGCCAAAAGTGGGTACGAGCAGTACTTC. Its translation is CASSLGQAKSGYEQYF.

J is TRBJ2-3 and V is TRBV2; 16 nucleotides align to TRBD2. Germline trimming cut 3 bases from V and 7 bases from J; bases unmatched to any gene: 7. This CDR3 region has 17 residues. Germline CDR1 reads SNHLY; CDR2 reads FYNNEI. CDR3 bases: TGTGCCAGCAGTGAGGGGACTAGCGGGAGGGCCCGGTATACGCAGTATTTT. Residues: CASSEGTSGRARYTQYF.

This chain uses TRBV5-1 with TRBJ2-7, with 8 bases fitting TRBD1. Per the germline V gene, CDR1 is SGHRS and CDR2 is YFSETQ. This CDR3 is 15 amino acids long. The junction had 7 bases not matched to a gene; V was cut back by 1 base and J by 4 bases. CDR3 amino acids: CASSLPGGEGYEQYF. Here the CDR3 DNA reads TGCGCCAGCAGCTTGCCAGGGGGCGAGGGGTACGAGCAGTACTTC.

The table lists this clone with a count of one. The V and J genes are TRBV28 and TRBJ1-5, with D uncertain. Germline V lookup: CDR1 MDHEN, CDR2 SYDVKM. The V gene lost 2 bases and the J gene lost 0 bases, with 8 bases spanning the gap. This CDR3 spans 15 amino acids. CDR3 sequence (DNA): TGTGCCAGCAGTTTAGGCGCTTATAGCAATCAGCCCCAGCATTTT. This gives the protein CASSLGAYSNQPQHF. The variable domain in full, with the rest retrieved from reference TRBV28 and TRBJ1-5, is DVKVTQSSRYLVKRTGEKVFLECVQDMDHENMFWYRQDPGLGLRLIYFSYDVKMKEKGDIPEGYSVSREKKERFSLILESASTNQTSMYLCASSLGAYSNQPQHFGDGTRLSIL.

Here the CDR3 DNA reads TGTGCCAGCAGCTACCCCACTAGCGGGGCGAACACCGGGGAGCTGTTTTTT. Its translation is CASSYPTSGANTGELFF. The V and J genes are TRBV9 and TRBJ2-2; TRBD2 matches at 10 bases. J gave up 0 bases and V 4 bases, and 6 bases lay outside the gene matches. CDR1 is SGDLS, CDR2 YYNGEE, per germline. The CDR3 runs 17 residues.

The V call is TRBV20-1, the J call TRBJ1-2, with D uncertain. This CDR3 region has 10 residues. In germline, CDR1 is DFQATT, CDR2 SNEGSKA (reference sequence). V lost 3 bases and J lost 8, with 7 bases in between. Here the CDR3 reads CSARSRGYTF. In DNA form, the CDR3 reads TGCAGTGCTAGGAGTAGGGGCTACACCTTC.

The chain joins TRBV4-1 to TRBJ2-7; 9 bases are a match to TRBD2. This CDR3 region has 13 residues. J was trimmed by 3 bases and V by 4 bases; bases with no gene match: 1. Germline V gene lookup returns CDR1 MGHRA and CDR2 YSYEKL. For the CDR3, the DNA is TGCGCCAGCAGCCGAGCGGGAGGCTACGAGCAGTACTTC. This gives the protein CASSRAGGYEQYF.